These T cell receptor beta chains were read from a single sample in a study of cytomegalovirus exposure and HLA in healthy donors. TCRdb's table, derived via immunoSEQ multiplex PCR, lists solely in-frame clones and lacks some. The data show around 200,000 clones, with about 69% seen just once and 2.9% held by the top ten. The sequenced material came from PBMCs. All receptors derive from a male donor in good health and CMV-seronegative. Both conserved end residues are part of each CDR3. The D gene is left open where the match is weak. The listing skips clone size in some rows; elsewhere it reads once, few, many or a size class.

CDR3nt: TGTGCCAGCAGCGAGGGGTGGAGTAGAGAGACCCAGTACTTC; CDR3aa: CASSEGWSRETQYF; v_gene: TRBV9; j_gene: TRBJ2-5; abundance: -; d_gene: -
CDR3nt: TGTGCCAGCAGCTTACCGGCGCAGGGCCTCTATGGCTACACCTTC; CDR3aa: CASSLPAQGLYGYTF; v_gene: TRBV7-9; j_gene: TRBJ1-2; abundance: -; d_gene: -
CDR3nt: TGTGCCATTCTACCGGGACTAGGGGCGCAAAATGAGCAGTTCTTC; CDR3aa: CAILPGLGAQNEQFF; v_gene: TRBV6-6; j_gene: TRBJ2-1; abundance: -; d_gene: TRBD2
CDR3nt: TGTGCCAGCAGCGTAGATGACAGATCCTACGAGCAGTACTTC; CDR3aa: CASSVDDRSYEQYF; v_gene: TRBV9; j_gene: TRBJ2-7; abundance: -; d_gene: -
CDR3nt: TGTGCCAGCAGTCCTACCCCCCCGCGACAAGTAGTCTCTGGGGCCAACGTCCTGACTTTC; CDR3aa: CASSPTPPRQVVSGANVLTF; v_gene: TRBV27; j_gene: TRBJ2-6; abundance: -; d_gene: -
CDR3nt: TGTGCCAGCAGCTTAAGGGGAGATCAGCCCCAGCATTTT; CDR3aa: CASSLRGDQPQHF; v_gene: TRBV7-3; j_gene: TRBJ1-5; abundance: -; d_gene: -
CDR3nt: TGTGCCAGCAGTACCATACTTAGCAATCAGCCCCAGCATTTT; CDR3aa: CASSTILSNQPQHF; v_gene: TRBV6-1; j_gene: TRBJ1-5; abundance: -; d_gene: -
CDR3nt: TGTGCCAGCAGTTACTCTAGACTAGCGGGGTCCTACGAGCAGTACTTC; CDR3aa: CASSYSRLAGSYEQYF; v_gene: TRBV6-5; j_gene: TRBJ2-7; abundance: -; d_gene: TRBD2
CDR3nt: TGTGCCTGGAGTTGGGCCGCCTCCTCCCTCTATGGCTACACCTTC; CDR3aa: CAWSWAASSLYGYTF; v_gene: TRBV30; j_gene: TRBJ1-2; abundance: -; d_gene: -
CDR3nt: TGTGCCAGCAGCTTAATCGGGGGGTCTTACAATGAGCAGTTCTTC; CDR3aa: CASSLIGGSYNEQFF; v_gene: TRBV11-1; j_gene: TRBJ2-1; abundance: once; d_gene: TRBD2